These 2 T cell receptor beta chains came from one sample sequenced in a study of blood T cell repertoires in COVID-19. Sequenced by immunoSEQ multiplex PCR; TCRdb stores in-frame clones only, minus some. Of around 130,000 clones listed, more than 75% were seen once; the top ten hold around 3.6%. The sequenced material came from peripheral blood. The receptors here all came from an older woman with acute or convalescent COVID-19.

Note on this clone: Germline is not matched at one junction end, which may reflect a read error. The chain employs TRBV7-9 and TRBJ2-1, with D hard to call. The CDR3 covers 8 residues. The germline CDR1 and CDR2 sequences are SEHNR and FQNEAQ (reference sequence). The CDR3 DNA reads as TGTGCCACCCGAACTCCGCTCTTC. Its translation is CATRTPLF.

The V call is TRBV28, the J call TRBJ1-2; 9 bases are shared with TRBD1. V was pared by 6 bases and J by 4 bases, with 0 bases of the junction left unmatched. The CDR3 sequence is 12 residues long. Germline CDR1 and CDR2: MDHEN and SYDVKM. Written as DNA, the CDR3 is TGTGCCAGCAGGGGACAGGGCTATGGCTACACCTTC. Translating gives CASRGQGYGYTF.